This T cell receptor beta chain was observed in a study of blood T cell repertoires in COVID-19. In the study overall: There were acute and convalescent COVID-19 samples, and they came from the United States, Italy and Spain. Sample material is recorded as cDNA or gDNA derived from T cells, B-cell-depleted T cells, or PBMCs.

V gave up 3 bases and J gave up 5 bases; unmatched junction bases: 9. This CDR3 region has 15 residues. Germline V gives CDR1 SGDLS, CDR2 YYNGEE. Method: immunoSEQ multiplex PCR; TCRdb's copy keeps in-frame clones and lacks some. The sample has about 42,000 clones, 70% to 80% seen once. Sequences were obtained from peripheral blood. This sequence originates from a man between 65 and 79 years old with active or convalescent COVID-19. The rearrangement uses TRBV9 and TRBJ2-5; 8 nucleotides match TRBD1. CDR3 DNA: TGTGCCAGCAGCGAAACTCCAGGGGGCCGGGAGACCCAGTACTTC. Translating it yields CASSETPGGRETQYF.